This T cell receptor beta chain came from a study of immune evolution from preneoplasia to lung adenocarcinoma. General observations from the study: Highest clonality occurred in KRAS-mutant, not EGFR-mutant or double wild-type, nodules.

Patients had resection in Japan or China between the mid-2010s and the late 2010s. Each case's diagnosis was confirmed by two pathologists on H&E. A remark on this clone: Its specificity is unknown.

Germline-derived CDR1 and CDR2 are LNHNV and YYDKDF (reference sequence). V gave up 0 bases and J gave up 4 bases; unmatched junction bases: 5. This CDR3 is built from 16 residues. Sequenced by immunoSEQ multiplex PCR; TCRdb stores in-frame clones only, minus some. The data contain 7,400 or so clones, around 79% of them singletons. The V and J genes are TRBV15 and TRBJ1-5; 8 bases line up with TRBD1. The sequence came from a person between 65 and 80 years old with lung adenocarcinoma. The source material was FFPE minimally invasive lung adenocarcinoma tissue. This CDR3 is CATSRDWTGRNQPQHF. The CDR3 coding sequence is TGTGCCACCAGCAGAGATTGGACAGGGCGGAATCAGCCCCAGCATTTT.